The 14 T cell receptor beta chains given below trace back to one sample, sequenced in a study of blood T cell repertoires in COVID-19 (dated by TCRdb to the early 2020s). The library came from the immunoSEQ multiplex PCR assay. TCRdb carries this immuneACCESS record with in-frame sequences only. Its versions omit some clonotypes, under half of them owing to an unresolved V gene in the studies checked, with the rest unexplained. This sample is represented by 150,000 to 200,000 clones; roughly four fifths of them were singletons. The ten largest clonotypes hold under 3% of the sample. The sequenced sample consisted of peripheral blood. The receptors originated from a human donor with acute or convalescent COVID-19. The donor label of this sample is uncertain.

CDR3 region: CASIAGDRGRDTQYF. The CDR3, as DNA: TGTGCCAGTATCGCAGGAGACAGGGGGAGAGATACGCAGTATTTT. V and J are TRBV19 and TRBJ2-3, with 9 bases that match TRBD1. The CDR3 runs to 15 residues. Trimming at V came to 7 bases and at J to 5 bases, leaving 10 bases not matched to a gene. The germline gives CDR1 LNHDA, CDR2 SQIVND (reference sequence).

V and J are TRBV5-1 and TRBJ2-3; 8 bases are shared with TRBD2. This CDR3 is 15 amino acids long. V shed 4 bases, J shed 1 base, and the junction held 5 bases outside the gene matches. CDR1 and CDR2 (germline): SGHRS, YFSETQ. DNA of the CDR3: TGCGCCAGCAGCCACGGGAGGGGGGGCACAGATACGCAGTATTTT. Its translation: CASSHGRGGTDTQYF.

Only one count was recorded for this clone. The V call is TRBV7-8, the J call TRBJ1-5, with 7 positions matching TRBD1. The CDR3 has 15 amino acids. CDR1 and CDR2 from the germline V gene are SGHVS and FQNEAQ. The junction had 8 bases not matched to a gene; V was cut back by 3 bases and J by 6 bases. The CDR3: CASSFSTGLRQPQHF. CDR3 nucleotides: TGTGCCAGCAGCTTCTCGACAGGGTTGCGTCAGCCCCAGCATTTT.

This clone was detected once. The gene calls are TRBV5-1 and TRBJ2-3; 11 nucleotides line up with TRBD2. Germline V gene lookup returns CDR1 SGHRS and CDR2 YFSETQ. The CDR3 contains 16 residues. Losses at the gene ends were 4 bases for V and 3 bases for J; bases not matched to a gene: 7. The CDR3 DNA reads as TGCGCCAGCAGCCCGGGTAGCGGGGGGGGAACAGATACGCAGTATTTT. Amino acids: CASSPGSGGGTDTQYF.

The V call is TRBV6-1, the J call TRBJ2-4; 9 nucleotides line up with TRBD1. CDR3 size: 15 residues. J lost 7 bases, V lost 2 bases, and 6 bases had no gene match. Germline values: CDR1 MNHNS, CDR2 SASEGT. Here the CDR3 reads CASSEISGTGNIQYF. The CDR3 DNA follows: TGTGCCAGCAGTGAAATCTCCGGGACAGGGAACATTCAGTACTTC.

In this sample, this clone turned up once. The J gene is TRBJ1-3, the V gene TRBV18; a weak D match, TRBD1 (6 bases). The CDR3 loop spans 15 amino acids. Trimming pared 1 base from V and 2 bases from J, leaving 9 bases between. Per the germline V gene, CDR1 is KGHSH and CDR2 is LQKENI. The DNA of the CDR3 is TGTGCCAGCTCACCACGGTCAGGGGCTGGAAACACCATATATTTT. This sequence encodes CASSPRSGAGNTIYF.

The chain combines TRBV4-2 with TRBJ2-7; 11 bases fit TRBD2. CDR1 is LGHNA, CDR2 YNFKEQ, per germline. The CDR3 sequence is 15 residues long. V trimming: 4 bases; J trimming: 2 bases; junction bases outside the gene matches: 4. CDR3 protein: CASSLRTSGPYEQYF. CDR3 in DNA: TGTGCCAGCAGCCTCAGGACTAGCGGGCCCTACGAGCAGTACTTC.

This chain connects TRBV3-1 (or the pseudogene TRBV3-2) to TRBJ1-5, with 7 bases identical to TRBD1. J lost 4 bases, V lost 8 bases, and 5 bases had no gene match. The CDR3 spans 13 residues. Germline V gene data show CDR1 as LGHDT and CDR2 as YNNKEL (reference sequence). As DNA, the CDR3 is TGTGCCAGCGGCGGGACAGTTAATCAGCCCCAGCATTTT. This encodes CASGGTVNQPQHF.

The rearrangement uses TRBV18 and TRBJ1-4; D remains ambiguous. The V gene lost 6 bases and the J gene lost 0 bases, with 11 bases spanning the gap. Germline CDR1 is KGHSH and CDR2 is LQKENI. This CDR3 has 15 residues. CDR3 bases: TGTGCCAGCTCCCTCACAGCTGCAACTAATGAAAAACTGTTTTTT. This sequence encodes CASSLTAATNEKLFF.

DNA for the CDR3: TGTGCCAGCAGCCCAAGGTCAGGTGGCGATAATTCACCCCTCCACTTT. Translated, it gives CASSPRSGGDNSPLHF. V gene TRBV5-6 combines with J gene TRBJ1-6; D is ambiguous. This CDR3 has 16 amino acids. The V gene lost 4 bases and the J gene lost 5 bases, with 16 bases spanning the gap. From germline, CDR1 is SGHDT and CDR2 YYEEEE. Full variable domain (missing parts from reference TRBV5-6 and TRBJ1-6): DAGVTQSPTHLIKTRGQQVTLRCSPKSGHDTVSWYQQALGQGPQFIFQYYEEEERQRGNFPDRFSGHQFPNYSSELNVNALLLGDSALYLCASSPRSGGDNSPLHFGNGTRLTVT.

The chain is built from TRBV27 and TRBJ1-1, with D possibly matching TRBD1 (5 bases). The CDR3 consists of 14 residues. CDR1 and CDR2 from the germline V gene are MNHEY and SMNVEV (reference sequence). V was clipped by 6 bases and J by 0 bases, with 11 bases between them. CDR3 region: CASRSGIMNTEAFF. DNA of the CDR3: TGTGCCAGCAGGTCAGGGATTATGAACACTGAAGCTTTCTTT.

The rearrangement joins TRBV6-5 to TRBJ1-3; D may be TRBD1 (5 bases). V lost 6 bases and J 1 base, leaving 10 bases between the germline ends. The CDR3 spans 14 residues. CDR1 MNHEY and CDR2 SVGAGI come from the germline V gene. CDR3 bases: TGTGCCAGCAGAGTCGGGGGATCTGGAAACACCATATATTTT. Translated: CASRVGGSGNTIYF.

This clone was detected once. The chain has TRBV5-4 and TRBJ1-1; TRBD1 matches at 7 bases. V trimming: 4 bases; J trimming: 1 base; junction bases outside the gene matches: 4. Germline CDR1 SGHNT, CDR2 YYREEE (reference sequence). The CDR3 has 14 residues. The CDR3, as DNA: TGTGCCAGCAGCCAGGGGACAGCGAACACTGAAGCTTTCTTT. Protein: CASSQGTANTEAFF.

The chain couples TRBV6-6 to TRBJ2-3; tentatively, D is TRBD2 (5 bases). The CDR3 has 14 amino acids. V gave up 2 bases and J gave up 4 bases, with 10 bases separating them. CDR1 is MNHNY and CDR2 is SVGAGI in the germline V gene (reference sequence). This chain's CDR3 is CASSYPSGADTQYF. CDR3 DNA sequence: TGTGCCAGCAGTTACCCCTCCGGGGCAGATACGCAGTATTTT.